This TCR beta chain was recorded in a study of tumor-infiltrating lymphocytes in primary liver carcinoma. At the level of the study: Tumors measured about 4 to 11 cm and were stage T1-T3 N0M0.

In the case of this clonotype: The CDR3 does not close with the conserved phenylalanine or tryptophan, likely indicating a read error.

Reverse transcription of about 500 ng total RNA with a constant-region primer produced TCR beta cDNA. ARM-PCR was slightly modified, and three nested multiplex PCR rounds with it gave rise to the TCR beta libraries. Each of the first two PCR rounds ran approximately 9 cycles with TRBV1-TRBV30 forward and C-beta reverse primers. One entry per CDR3 protein results from TCRdb running MiXCR on the multiplex PCR reads. The sample contains about 54,000 distinct CDR3 sequences, around 79% of which appear only once. Co-extracted RNA and DNA came from roughly 21-30 mg of unsorted bulk tissue. Chronic HBV infection was present, with no prior treatment. Each individual tumor supplied samples from five separate regions. The CDR3 consists of 15 residues. The germline CDR1 and CDR2 sequences are SGHDT and YYEEEE.

The genes are TRBV5-6 and TRBJ1-1, with D perhaps TRBD1 (5 bases). This clonotype was sampled from a man between 35 and 55 years old with primary liver carcinoma and hepatitis B virus infection. Material for sequencing was liver tumor tissue from sampling region 2. The subset: tumor region T2, inferior pole. CDR3 sequence: CASSGGDGMNNEAFS. The DNA for the CDR3 is TGTGCCAGCAGCGGAGGGGACGGAATGAACAATGAAGCTTTCTCT.